The clone carrying this TCR beta chain turned up a few times. Unmatched junction bases numbered 7, after V lost 3 bases and J lost 5 bases. Germline V gene lookup returns CDR1 DFQATT and CDR2 SNEGSKA (reference sequence). The CDR3 loop spans 17 amino acids. The record originates from a study of human T cells and chemical hapten exposure. Time point denoted: healthy volunteer bleed at 6 weeks. From whole blood left unfractionated, total RNA was extracted. TCRdb reprocessed the RACE reads via MiXCR and lists one record per CDR3 protein. Among approximately 79,000 distinct CDR3 sequences listed, approximately 8.6% were seen once.

The sample was whole blood. The J gene is TRBJ2-2, the V gene TRBV20-1; 15 bases agree with TRBD2. The sequence was collected from a male donor in good health. Some clones in this sample may be carry-over from other donors' samples. The CDR3 loop is CSASPLGLAGGTGELFF. The CDR3 DNA follows: TGCAGTGCTAGTCCCCTGGGACTAGCGGGGGGAACCGGGGAGCTGTTTTTT.